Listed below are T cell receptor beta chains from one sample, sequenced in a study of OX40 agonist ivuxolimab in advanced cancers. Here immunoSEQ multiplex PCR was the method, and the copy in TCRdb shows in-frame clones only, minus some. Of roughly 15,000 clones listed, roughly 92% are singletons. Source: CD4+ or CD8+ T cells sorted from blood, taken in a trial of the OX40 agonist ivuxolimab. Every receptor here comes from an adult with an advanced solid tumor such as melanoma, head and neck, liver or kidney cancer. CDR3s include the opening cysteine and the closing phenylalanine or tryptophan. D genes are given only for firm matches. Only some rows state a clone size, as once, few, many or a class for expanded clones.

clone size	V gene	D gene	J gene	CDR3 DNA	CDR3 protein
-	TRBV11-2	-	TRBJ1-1	TGTGCCAGCAGCTTAAAGTCAGGGGCCAACACTGAAGCTTTCTTT	CASSLKSGANTEAFF
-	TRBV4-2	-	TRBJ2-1	TGTGCCAGCAGCCTATTGCAACGCGGGGACCCTTCCAATGAGCAGTTCTTC	CASSLLQRGDPSNEQFF
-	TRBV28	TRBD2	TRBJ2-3	TGTGCCAGCAGTGCCCTAGCGGGAGGGAGCACAGATACGCAGTATTTT	CASSALAGGSTDTQYF
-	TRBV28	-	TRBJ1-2	TGTGCCAGCAGCGCCAAGAGGGGTAGGATCTATGGCTACACCTTC	CASSAKRGRIYGYTF
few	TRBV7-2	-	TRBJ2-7	TGTGCCAGCAGCCTAACAGGGCTTACCTACGAGCAGTACTTC	CASSLTGLTYEQYF
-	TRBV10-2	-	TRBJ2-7	TGCGCCAGCAGTTCCTCCTACGAGCAGTACTTC	CASSSSYEQYF
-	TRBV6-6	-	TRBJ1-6	TGTGCCAGCAGATCCCGGGGATATAATTCACCCCTCCACTTT	CASRSRGYNSPLHF
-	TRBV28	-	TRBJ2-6	TGTGCCAGCACAAGCCTCTCTGGGGCCAACGTCCTGACTTTC	CASTSLSGANVLTF
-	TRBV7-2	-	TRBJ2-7	TGTGCCAGCAGCTTAGTCAGGGTCTACGAGCAGTACTTC	CASSLVRVYEQYF
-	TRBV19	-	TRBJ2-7	TGTGCCAGTAGTATAAACGGGGCCTACGAGCAGTACTTC	CASSINGAYEQYF
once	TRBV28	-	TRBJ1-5	TGTGCCAGCGGGGGCCAGGGTTTTGGTCAGCCCCAGCATTTT	CASGGQGFGQPQHF
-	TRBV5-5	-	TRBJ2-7	TGTGCCAGCAGCTTGGTTAGTGCAGGGGTGATCCCCTACGAGCAGTACTTC	CASSLVSAGVIPYEQYF
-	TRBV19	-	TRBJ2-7	TGTGCCAGTAGTATCACGGGGGTCTCCTACGAGCAGTACTTC	CASSITGVSYEQYF
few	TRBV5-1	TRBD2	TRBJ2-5	TGCGCCAGCAGCATTGGTTGGACTAGCGGGGGGATTCAGGCGGAGACCCAGTACTTC	CASSIGWTSGGIQAETQYF
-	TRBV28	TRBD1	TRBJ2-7	TGTGCCAGCAGTCGGATGGGACAGGTGTCATTCACTACTTACGAGCAGTACTTC	CASSRMGQVSFTTYEQYF
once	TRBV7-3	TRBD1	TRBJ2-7	TGTGCCAGCAGCTTCGGGACAGGGGCCGAGCAGTACTTC	CASSFGTGAEQYF
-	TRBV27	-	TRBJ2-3	TGTGCCAGCAGTGGGACGGGAAGCGCAGATACGCAGTATTTT	CASSGTGSADTQYF
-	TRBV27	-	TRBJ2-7	TGTGCCAGCAGTTTCTTTTTTAGGGGCAACTACGAGCAGTACTTC	CASSFFFRGNYEQYF